These 26 T cell receptor beta chains were sequenced from one sample in a study of T cells after yellow fever vaccination (dated by TCRdb to about 2019). Explained via the paper, the treatment or condition label denotes: live attenuated yellow fever vaccine strain. Library construction relied on 5' RACE. The run used an Illumina NovaSeq 6000. Clones were called with MiXCR by TCRdb after fastp trimmed the public reads at Q25, and only in-frame beta chains were retained. Each CDR3 protein appears once, grouped with its most common genes and DNA. The table for this sample lists hundreds of thousands of distinct CDR3 sequences; approximately 18% of them were counted only once. Over 15% of the sample is taken by the ten largest. Sequenced material: PBMCs, taken before the yellow fever booster vaccination. The receptor source for this set is a man younger than 35 who received the YFV17D yellow fever vaccine.

A few counts support this clonotype. The chain is built from TRBV28 and TRBJ1-5; perhaps TRBD1 as D (5 bases). The CDR3 has 12 residues. Trimming took off 10 bases at V and 4 bases at J, with 11 bases between the two ends. Germline CDR1 and CDR2: MDHEN and SYDVKM. This chain's CDR3 is CATARVNQPQHF. The CDR3 DNA sequence: TGTGCCACCGCCAGGGTGAATCAGCCCCAGCATTTT.

Comment on this clonotype: A junction boundary mismatches the germline segment, possibly from a read error. The chain links TRBV11-2 to TRBJ1-1, with TRBD1 as a possible D gene (6 bases). The CDR3 is 13 amino acids. From germline, CDR1 is SGHAT and CDR2 FQNNGV. CDR3 loop: CASSPRGDTEAFF. The CDR3 DNA sequence: TGTGCTAGCAGCCCAAGGGGGGACACTGAAGCTTTCTTT.

This clonotype was seen repeatedly, ten times or more. The CDR3 is CASSFGPQGGGQPQHF. The CDR3 nucleotides are TGCGCCAGCAGCTTTGGGCCCCAGGGAGGAGGTCAGCCCCAGCATTTT. The chain employs TRBV5-1 and TRBJ1-5, with D possibly matching TRBD1 (5 bases). There are 16 residues in the CDR3. V lost 2 bases, J lost 6 bases, and 18 bases lay in between. Germline V lookup: CDR1 SGHRS, CDR2 YFSETQ.

This clonotype has just a few counts. The chain couples TRBV24-1 to TRBJ2-1, with D maybe TRBD2 (6 bases). V was shortened by 5 bases and J by 7 bases, with 17 bases between the two germline ends. From germline, CDR1 is KGHDR and CDR2 SFDVKD. The CDR3 totals 15 residues. The CDR3 region is CATSASDGGWNEQFF. DNA of the CDR3: TGTGCCACCAGTGCCTCGGACGGAGGGTGGAATGAGCAGTTCTTC.

The chain recombines TRBV30 with TRBJ2-1; 7 bases agree with TRBD2. With V trimmed by 8 bases and J by 5 bases, 12 bases remained unmatched. Germline lookup yields CDR1 GTSNPN and CDR2 SVGIG (reference sequence). The length of the CDR3 is 14 residues. The CDR3 is CAGGRASGNNEQFF. The CDR3 nucleotides are TGTGCCGGAGGCCGGGCTAGCGGCAACAATGAGCAGTTCTTC.

This chain links TRBV6-1 with TRBJ1-5, with D unclear. V was clipped by 8 bases and J by 3 bases, with 11 bases between them. The germline CDR1 and CDR2 sequences are MNHNS and SASEGT. This CDR3 has 13 residues. This CDR3 is CASAGVVNQPQHF. The CDR3 bases are TGTGCCAGCGCCGGTGTAGTCAATCAGCCCCAGCATTTT.

This clonotype was seen only once. The chain carries TRBV11-2 and TRBJ2-1; 9 nucleotides align to TRBD2. J was trimmed by 9 bases and V by 5 bases; bases with no gene match: 8. CDR3 length: 14 amino acids. Looked up from germline, CDR1 is SGHAT and CDR2 is FQNNGV. The CDR3, as DNA: TGTGCCAGCAGCCGGGACCCAGCGGGGGGTGAGCAGTTCTTC. As protein: CASSRDPAGGEQFF.

The genes are TRBV4-1 and TRBJ1-6; tentative D call: TRBD1 (5 bases). The CDR3 loop spans 18 amino acids. V shed 4 bases and J shed 5 bases, with 21 bases lying between them. Germline values: CDR1 MGHRA, CDR2 YSYEKL. The CDR3, as DNA: TGCGCCAGCAGCCCCGTTATCGCTCCTGCAGGGCATAATTCACCCCTCCACTTT. As protein: CASSPVIAPAGHNSPLHF.

This clonotype was counted ten times or more. The chain recombines TRBV18 with TRBJ1-1; no definite D call. V was clipped by 2 bases and J by 0 bases, with 4 bases between them. CDR1 is KGHSH, CDR2 LQKENI, per germline. This CDR3 contains 13 residues. This chain's CDR3 is CASSPGLNTEAFF. The CDR3 DNA reads TGTGCCAGCTCACCAGGACTGAACACTGAAGCTTTCTTT. Complete variable domain (other parts from reference TRBV18 and TRBJ1-1): NAGVMQNPRHLVRRRGQEARLRCSPMKGHSHVYWYRQLPEEGLKFMVYLQKENIIDESGMPKERFSAEFPKEGPSILRIQQVVRGDSAAYFCASSPGLNTEAFFGQGTRLTVV.

The sample holds a few counts of this clonotype. CDR3 amino acids: CASSLTEGTDYGYTF. The CDR3 nucleotides are TGTGCCAGCAGCTTAACAGAGGGGACGGATTATGGCTACACCTTC. The V call is TRBV7-3, the J call TRBJ1-2; D possibly corresponds to TRBD1 (5 bases). The CDR3 loop spans 15 amino acids. Germline V lookup: CDR1 SGHTA, CDR2 FQGTGA. V was trimmed by 0 bases and J by 5 bases, leaving 13 bases between them.

This clonotype has only a few counts. The chain combines TRBV2 with TRBJ2-7; D not resolved. Germline CDR1 reads SNHLY; CDR2 reads FYNNEI. This CDR3 has 14 residues. Trimming took 3 bases from V and 3 from J, leaving 12 bases between them. CDR3: CASSDKVADYEQYF. As DNA, the CDR3 is TGTGCCAGCAGTGACAAGGTGGCAGACTACGAGCAGTACTTC.

This chain connects TRBV25-1 to TRBJ2-1; D gene ambiguous. CDR1 is MGHDK and CDR2 is SYGVNS in the germline V gene. Deletions cut 2 bases from V and 3 bases from J, with 17 bases between. This CDR3 region has 17 residues. The CDR3 region has the DNA TGTGCCAGCAGTGAAGGCCCCGACGGAACCTTCTACAATGAGCAGTTCTTC. The encoded protein is CASSEGPDGTFYNEQFF.

CDR3: CASKGRETWDEKLFF. CDR3 sequence (DNA): TGTGCCAGCAAGGGCAGGGAAACATGGGACGAAAAACTGTTTTTT. The chain carries TRBV2 and TRBJ1-4, with D possibly TRBD1 on 5 matching bases. Germline assignment: CDR1 SNHLY and CDR2 FYNNEI. The CDR3 spans 15 residues. Trimming took 7 bases from V and 8 from J, leaving 20 bases between them.

The J gene is TRBJ2-7, the V gene TRBV11-2; possibly TRBD1 for D (6 bases). The CDR3 is 18 residues long. From germline, CDR1 is SGHAT and CDR2 FQNNGV. Trimming removed 5 bases from V and 7 bases from J, with 30 bases in between. CDR3 loop: CASSPRPGHLYWSGEQYF. The CDR3 coding sequence is TGTGCCAGCAGCCCTAGGCCGGGACACTTATATTGGTCCGGAGAGCAGTACTTC.

This clonotype was seen more than once but under ten times. V is TRBV2 and J is TRBJ1-2, with 7 bases fitting TRBD1. The CDR3 runs 14 residues. Germline loops: CDR1 SNHLY, CDR2 FYNNEI. The ends lost 5 bases at V and 4 bases at J; junction bases unmatched: 7. Here the CDR3 reads CASSRDRDIYGYTF. The CDR3 coding sequence is TGTGCCAGCAGTAGAGACAGGGATATCTATGGCTACACCTTC.

The rearrangement joins TRBV20-1 to TRBJ2-3, with 9 bases fitting TRBD2. V lost 6 bases to trimming and J lost 9 bases; unmatched junction nucleotides: 19. The germline CDR1 and CDR2 sequences are DFQATT and SNEGSKA (reference sequence). This CDR3 comprises 16 residues. CDR3: CSAPPRGGGGLETQYF. Here the CDR3 DNA reads TGCAGTGCCCCCCCCAGAGGCGGGGGGGGGCTGGAGACGCAGTATTTT.

This chain joins TRBV20-1 and TRBJ2-3, with TRBD2 identical over 10 bases. The V and J ends lost 3 bases and 5 bases, in that order; junction bases with no gene match: 2. The CDR3 consists of 13 residues. Germline V gene sequence: CDR1 DFQATT, CDR2 SNEGSKA (reference sequence). The CDR3 protein is CSARRLAGDTQYF. In DNA, the CDR3 is TGCAGTGCTAGGAGACTAGCGGGAGATACGCAGTATTTT.

This clonotype was seen a handful of times. This chain connects TRBV11-2 to TRBJ1-1, with D unclear. This CDR3 has 16 residues. CDR1 and CDR2 from the germline V gene are SGHAT and FQNNGV. V was shortened by 5 bases and J by 4 bases, with 20 bases between the two germline ends. In DNA form, the CDR3 reads TGTGCCAGCAGCCCTATAGTGGGGTTCAGGTTCACTGAAGCTTTCTTT. This sequence encodes CASSPIVGFRFTEAFF.

This clonotype was observed a handful of times. The chain employs TRBV12-3 or TRBV12-4 and TRBJ1-1, with D unresolved. The CDR3 has 12 residues. Trimming cost V 7 bases and J 7 bases, with 13 bases left between them. This CDR3 is CASTIGYDEAFF. The CDR3 coding sequence is TGTGCCAGCACCATCGGTTATGATGAAGCTTTCTTT.

This clonotype turned up a few times. The CDR3 nucleotides are TGTGCCAGCAGCTCGGGACAGTACTACGAGCAGTACTTC. It is translated as CASSSGQYYEQYF. The J gene is TRBJ2-7, the V gene TRBV7-8; 7 bases map to TRBD1. The CDR3 extends over 13 amino acids. The junction had 3 bases not matched to a gene; V was cut back by 4 bases and J by 3 bases. The V gene's germline CDR1 is SGHVS and CDR2 FQNEAQ.

This clonotype was detected a few times. The rearrangement uses TRBV7-3 and TRBJ1-2; perhaps TRBD1 as D (5 bases). This CDR3 region has 13 residues. The V and J ends lost 3 bases and 6 bases respectively, with 11 bases between them. CDR1 is SGHTA and CDR2 is FQGTGA in the germline V gene. The CDR3 protein is CASSFGQGDGYTF. For the CDR3, the DNA is TGTGCCAGCAGCTTCGGGCAGGGAGATGGCTACACCTTC.

The genes are TRBV7-2 and TRBJ1-2; no reliable D call. Trimming left V 5 bases short and J 8 bases short, with 12 bases between. This CDR3 is 12 amino acids long. CDR1 is SGHTA, CDR2 FQGNSA, per germline. CDR3 bases: TGTGCCAGCAGCCTATTGGATAGCGGCTACACCTTC. Its protein is CASSLLDSGYTF.

This clonotype turned up a few times. This chain connects TRBV6-2 or TRBV6-3 to TRBJ2-3; no definite D call. Trimming left V 6 bases short and J 1 base short, with 8 bases between. CDR3 length equals 13 residues. Germline assignment: CDR1 MNHEY and CDR2 SVGEGT. In DNA form, the CDR3 reads TGTGCCAGCAGAGACTTGGGCACAGATACGCAGTATTTT. Amino acid sequence: CASRDLGTDTQYF.

V gene TRBV24-1 combines with J gene TRBJ2-3, with 12 bases identical to TRBD2. The CDR3 has 18 amino acids. Germline CDR1 reads KGHDR; CDR2 reads SFDVKD. The V and J ends lost 3 bases and 1 base, in that order; junction bases with no gene match: 7. The CDR3 is CATSDPPLAGGRTDTQYF. CDR3 nucleotides: TGTGCCACCAGTGATCCCCCTCTAGCGGGGGGGCGCACAGATACGCAGTATTTT.

This clonotype was recorded many times. This sequence joins TRBV29-1 and TRBJ1-5; D gene ambiguous. Germline V gives CDR1 SQVTM, CDR2 ANQGSEA. Trimming shortened V by 7 bases and J by 7 bases, and 14 bases separated the two germline ends. The length of the CDR3 is 12 residues. CDR3 DNA: TGCAGCGAAAACCGGGAGGGACAGCCCCAGCATTTT. Protein sequence: CSENREGQPQHF.

There are a few counts of this clonotype. V is TRBV7-2 and J is TRBJ2-3; D not certain. The germline CDR1 and CDR2 sequences are SGHTA and FQGNSA. Trimming took off 3 bases at V and 2 bases at J, with 15 bases between the two ends. The CDR3 spans 16 residues. The chain's CDR3 is CASSLGLVSATDTQYF. For the CDR3, the DNA is TGTGCCAGCAGCTTGGGCCTGGTCTCAGCCACAGATACGCAGTATTTT.